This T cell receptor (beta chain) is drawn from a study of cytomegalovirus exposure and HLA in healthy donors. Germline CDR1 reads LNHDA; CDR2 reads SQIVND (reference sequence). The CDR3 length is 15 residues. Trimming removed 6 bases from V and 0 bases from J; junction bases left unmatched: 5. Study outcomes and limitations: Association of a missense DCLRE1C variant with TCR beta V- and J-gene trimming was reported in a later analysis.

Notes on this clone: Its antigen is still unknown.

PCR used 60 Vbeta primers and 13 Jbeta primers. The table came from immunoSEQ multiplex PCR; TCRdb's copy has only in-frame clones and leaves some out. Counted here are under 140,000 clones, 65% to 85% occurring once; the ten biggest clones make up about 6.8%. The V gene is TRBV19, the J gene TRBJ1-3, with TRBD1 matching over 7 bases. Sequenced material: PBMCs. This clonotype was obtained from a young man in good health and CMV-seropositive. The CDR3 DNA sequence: TGTGCCAGTAGCCTCGGGACAGCCTCTGGAAACACCATATATTTT. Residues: CASSLGTASGNTIYF.